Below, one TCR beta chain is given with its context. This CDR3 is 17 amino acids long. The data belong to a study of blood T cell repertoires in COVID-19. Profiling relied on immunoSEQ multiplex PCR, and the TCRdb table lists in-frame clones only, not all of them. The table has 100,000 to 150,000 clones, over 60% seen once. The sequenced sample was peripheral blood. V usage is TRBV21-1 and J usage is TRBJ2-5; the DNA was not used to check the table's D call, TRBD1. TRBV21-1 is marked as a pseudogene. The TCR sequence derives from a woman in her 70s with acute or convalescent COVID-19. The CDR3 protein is CASSKALWGQQQETQYF. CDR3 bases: TGTGCCAGCAGCAAAGCGCTTTGGGGACAGCAACAAGAGACCCAGTACTTC.